This TCR beta chain was captured in a study of brain metastases from non-small cell lung cancer. Study conclusions and caveats: Brain metastases shared most TCR repertoire with primaries, with sparse T cells. Brain metastases had lower T-cell infiltration than primary tumors. Expanded T-cell clones appeared in about 70% of brain metastases over primaries.

Trimming took 4 bases from V and 0 from J, leaving 6 bases between them. CDR1 SGHNT and CDR2 YYREEE come from the germline V gene (reference sequence). The CDR3 covers 13 residues. A word on this clone: Its antigen is not known.

Some clones are missing from TCRdb's copy, which holds only in-frame ones; the method was immunoSEQ multiplex PCR. There are some 1,800 clones in the sample; around 90% occur only once, and around 3% lies in the top ten. The chain has TRBV5-4 and TRBJ2-3, with D uncertain. The origin of this receptor is a donor aged 40 or older with non-small cell lung cancer. The sample consisted of tissue from a brain metastasis. CDR3 DNA: TGTGCCAGCAGCCTAATTAGCACAGATACGCAGTATTTT. Protein: CASSLISTDTQYF.